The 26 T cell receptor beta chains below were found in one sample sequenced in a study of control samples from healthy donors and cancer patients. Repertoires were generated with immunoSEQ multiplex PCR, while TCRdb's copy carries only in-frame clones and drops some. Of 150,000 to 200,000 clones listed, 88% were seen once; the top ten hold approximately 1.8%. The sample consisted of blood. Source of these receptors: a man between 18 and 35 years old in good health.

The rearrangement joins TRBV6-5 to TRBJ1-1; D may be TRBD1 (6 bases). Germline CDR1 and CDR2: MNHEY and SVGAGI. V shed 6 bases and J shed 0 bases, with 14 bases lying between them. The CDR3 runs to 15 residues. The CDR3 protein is CASRVHTGLNTEAFF. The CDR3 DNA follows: TGTGCCAGCAGAGTACACACAGGGTTGAACACTGAAGCTTTCTTT.

The DNA of the CDR3 is TGTGCCAGCAGCTTAGCGCAGGGGGCTGAAGCTTTCTTT. Amino acid sequence: CASSLAQGAEAFF. V gene TRBV7-9 combines with J gene TRBJ1-1; 7 bases fit TRBD1. The J segment lost 6 bases and the V segment lost 0 bases, leaving 1 base of the junction unmatched. Per germline, CDR1 SEHNR and CDR2 FQNEAQ (reference sequence). The CDR3 is made up of 13 amino acids.

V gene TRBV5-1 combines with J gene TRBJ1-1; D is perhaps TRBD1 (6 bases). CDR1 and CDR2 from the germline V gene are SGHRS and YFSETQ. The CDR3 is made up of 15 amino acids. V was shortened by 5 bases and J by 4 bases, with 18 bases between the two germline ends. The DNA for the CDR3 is TGCGCCAGCAGGGTGAAACAGGGTTCGGGCACTGAAGCTTTCTTT. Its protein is CASRVKQGSGTEAFF.

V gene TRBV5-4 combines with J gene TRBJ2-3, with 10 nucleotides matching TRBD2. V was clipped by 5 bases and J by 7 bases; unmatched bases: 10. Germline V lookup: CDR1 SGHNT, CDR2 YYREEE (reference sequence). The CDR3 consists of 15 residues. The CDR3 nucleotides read TGTGCCAGCAGTTCGGAGGGACTAGCGTCGTATACGCAGTATTTT. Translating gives CASSSEGLASYTQYF.

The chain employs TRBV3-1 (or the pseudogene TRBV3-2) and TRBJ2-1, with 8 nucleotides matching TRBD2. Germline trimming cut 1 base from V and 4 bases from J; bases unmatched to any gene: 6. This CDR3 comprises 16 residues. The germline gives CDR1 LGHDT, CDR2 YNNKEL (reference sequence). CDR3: CASSQGLSGVYNEQFF. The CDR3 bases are TGTGCCAGCAGCCAAGGACTTAGCGGGGTATACAATGAGCAGTTCTTC.

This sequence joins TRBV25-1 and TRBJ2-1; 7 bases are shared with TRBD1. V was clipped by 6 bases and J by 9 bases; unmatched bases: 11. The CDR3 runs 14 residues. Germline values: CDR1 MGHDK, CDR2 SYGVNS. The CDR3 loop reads CASSKGGPRGEQFF. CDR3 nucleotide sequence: TGTGCCAGCAGCAAAGGGGGCCCACGGGGTGAGCAGTTCTTC.

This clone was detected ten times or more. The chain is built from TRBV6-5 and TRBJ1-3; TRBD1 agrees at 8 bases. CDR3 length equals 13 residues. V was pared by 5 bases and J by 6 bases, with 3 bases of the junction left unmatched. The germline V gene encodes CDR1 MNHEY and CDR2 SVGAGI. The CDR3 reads CASSPDRANTIYF. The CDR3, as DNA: TGTGCCAGCAGTCCGGACAGGGCAAACACCATATATTTT.

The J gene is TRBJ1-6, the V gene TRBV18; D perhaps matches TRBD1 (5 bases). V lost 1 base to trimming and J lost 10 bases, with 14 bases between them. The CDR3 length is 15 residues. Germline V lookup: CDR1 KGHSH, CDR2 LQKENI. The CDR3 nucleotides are TGTGCCAGCTCACCACAAAGGGCCAGGGACTCACCCCTCCACTTT. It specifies CASSPQRARDSPLHF.

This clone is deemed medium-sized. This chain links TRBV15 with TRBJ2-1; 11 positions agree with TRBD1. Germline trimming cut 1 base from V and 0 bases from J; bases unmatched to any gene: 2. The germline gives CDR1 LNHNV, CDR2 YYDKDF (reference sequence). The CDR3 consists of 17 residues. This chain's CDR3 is CATSRGGTGGSYNEQFF. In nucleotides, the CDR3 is TGTGCCACCAGCAGAGGAGGGACAGGGGGCTCCTACAATGAGCAGTTCTTC.

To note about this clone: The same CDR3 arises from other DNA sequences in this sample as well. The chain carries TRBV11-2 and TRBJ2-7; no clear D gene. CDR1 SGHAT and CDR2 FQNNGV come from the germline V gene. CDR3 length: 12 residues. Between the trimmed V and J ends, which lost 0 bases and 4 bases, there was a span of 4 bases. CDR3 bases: TGTGCCAGCAGCTTAGATCGTTACGAGCAGTACTTC. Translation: CASSLDRYEQYF.

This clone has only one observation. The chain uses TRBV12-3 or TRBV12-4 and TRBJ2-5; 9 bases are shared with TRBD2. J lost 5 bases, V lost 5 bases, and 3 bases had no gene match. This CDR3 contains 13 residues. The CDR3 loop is CASSRTSEETQYF. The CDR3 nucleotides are TGTGCCAGCAGTCGGACTAGCGAGGAGACCCAGTACTTC.

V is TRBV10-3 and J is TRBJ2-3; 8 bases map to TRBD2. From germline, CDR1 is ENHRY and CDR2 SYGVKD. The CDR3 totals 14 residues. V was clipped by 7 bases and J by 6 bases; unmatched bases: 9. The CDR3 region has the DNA TGTGCCATCAAGGGGCGGGGGGAGTCTGATACGCAGTATTTT. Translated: CAIKGRGESDTQYF.

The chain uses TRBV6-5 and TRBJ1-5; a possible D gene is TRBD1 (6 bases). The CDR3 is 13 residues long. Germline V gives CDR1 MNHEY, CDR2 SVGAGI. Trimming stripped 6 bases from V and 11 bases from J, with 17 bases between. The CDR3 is CASRIRGEQTQHF. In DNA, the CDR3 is TGTGCCAGCAGAATAAGGGGGGAACAAACCCAGCATTTT.

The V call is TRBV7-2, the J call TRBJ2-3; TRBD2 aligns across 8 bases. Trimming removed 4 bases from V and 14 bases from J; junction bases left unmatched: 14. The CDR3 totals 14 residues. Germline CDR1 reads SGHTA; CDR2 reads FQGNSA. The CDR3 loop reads CASSSGLAPGVWYF. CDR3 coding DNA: TGTGCCAGCAGCTCAGGACTAGCCCCGGGGGTGTGGTATTTT.

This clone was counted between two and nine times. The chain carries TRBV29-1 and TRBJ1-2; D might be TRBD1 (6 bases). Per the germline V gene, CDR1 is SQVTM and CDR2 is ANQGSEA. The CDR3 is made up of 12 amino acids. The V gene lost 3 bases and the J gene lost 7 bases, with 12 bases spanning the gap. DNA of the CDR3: TGCAGCGTTGAGGCGGCAGGGGCTGGCTACACCTTC. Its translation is CSVEAAGAGYTF.

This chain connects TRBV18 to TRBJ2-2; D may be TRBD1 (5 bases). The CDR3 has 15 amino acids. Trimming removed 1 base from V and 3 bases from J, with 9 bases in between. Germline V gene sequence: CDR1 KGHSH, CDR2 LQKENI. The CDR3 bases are TGTGCCAGCTCACCACAAGGGGAAGACACCGGGGAGCTGTTTTTT. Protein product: CASSPQGEDTGELFF.

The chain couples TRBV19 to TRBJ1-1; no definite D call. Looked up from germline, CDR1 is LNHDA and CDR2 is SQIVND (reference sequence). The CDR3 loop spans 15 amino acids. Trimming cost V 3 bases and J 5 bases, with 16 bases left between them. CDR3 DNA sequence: TGTGCCAGTAGTATCCTCCCCCGGGAAAATACTGAAGCTTTCTTT. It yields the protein CASSILPRENTEAFF.

CDR3 coding DNA: TGTGCCAGCAGCCTAAGACAGGGGACCTATAATTCACCCCTCCACTTT. It translates to CASSLRQGTYNSPLHF. This rearrangement joins TRBV5-5 to TRBJ1-6; 8 bases match TRBD1. Germline trimming cut 4 bases from V and 2 bases from J; bases unmatched to any gene: 5. This CDR3 contains 16 residues. Germline V gene sequence: CDR1 SGHKS, CDR2 YYEKEE (reference sequence).

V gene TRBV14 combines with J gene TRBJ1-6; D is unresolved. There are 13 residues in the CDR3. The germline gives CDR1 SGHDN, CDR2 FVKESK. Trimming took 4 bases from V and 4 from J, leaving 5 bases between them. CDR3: CASSPQYNSPLHF. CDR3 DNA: TGTGCCAGCAGCCCACAGTATAATTCACCCCTCCACTTT.

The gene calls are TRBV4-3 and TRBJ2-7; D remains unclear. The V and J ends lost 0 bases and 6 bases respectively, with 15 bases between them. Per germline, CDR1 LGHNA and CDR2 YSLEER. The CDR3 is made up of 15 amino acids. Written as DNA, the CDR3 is TGCGCCAGCAGCCAAGATCTTTTTTCGACTTCCGAGCAGTACTTC. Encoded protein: CASSQDLFSTSEQYF.

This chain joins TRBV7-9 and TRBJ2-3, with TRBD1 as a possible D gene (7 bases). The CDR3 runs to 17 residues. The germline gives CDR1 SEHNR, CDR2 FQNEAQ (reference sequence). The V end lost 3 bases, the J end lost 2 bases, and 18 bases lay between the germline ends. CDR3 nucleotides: TGTGCCAGCAGCTTTTTTGGAGGGGGCGCCTCCACAGATACGCAGTATTTT. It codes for CASSFFGGGASTDTQYF.

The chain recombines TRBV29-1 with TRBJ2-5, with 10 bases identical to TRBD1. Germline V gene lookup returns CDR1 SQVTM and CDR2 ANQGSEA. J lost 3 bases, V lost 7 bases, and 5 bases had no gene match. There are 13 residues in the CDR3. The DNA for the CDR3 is TGCAGCGAGACGACAGGGGGCGAAGAGACCCAGTACTTC. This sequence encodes CSETTGGEETQYF.

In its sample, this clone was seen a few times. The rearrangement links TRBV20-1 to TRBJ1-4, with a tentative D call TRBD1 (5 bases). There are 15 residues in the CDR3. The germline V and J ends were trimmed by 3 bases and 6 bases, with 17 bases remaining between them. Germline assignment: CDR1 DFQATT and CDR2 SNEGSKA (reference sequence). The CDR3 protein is CSASPGGWADEKLFF. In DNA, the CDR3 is TGCAGTGCTAGTCCCGGGGGGTGGGCGGATGAAAAACTGTTTTTT.

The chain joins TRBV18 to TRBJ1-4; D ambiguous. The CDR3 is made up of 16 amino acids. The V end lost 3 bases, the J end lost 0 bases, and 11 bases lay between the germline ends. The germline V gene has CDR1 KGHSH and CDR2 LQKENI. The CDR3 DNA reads TGTGCCAGCTCACCTGCAGGAGATGCAACTAATGAAAAACTGTTTTTT. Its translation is CASSPAGDATNEKLFF.

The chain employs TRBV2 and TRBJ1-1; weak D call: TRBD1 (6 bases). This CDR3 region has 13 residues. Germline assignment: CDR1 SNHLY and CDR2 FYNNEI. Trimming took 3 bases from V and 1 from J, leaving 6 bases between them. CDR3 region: CASSDRGNTEAFF. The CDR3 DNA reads TGTGCCAGCAGTGACAGGGGGAACACTGAAGCTTTCTTT.

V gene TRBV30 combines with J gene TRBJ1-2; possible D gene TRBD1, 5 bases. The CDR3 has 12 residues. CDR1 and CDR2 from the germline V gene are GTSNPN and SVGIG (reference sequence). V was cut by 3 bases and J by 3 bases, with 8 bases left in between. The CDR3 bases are TGTGCCTGGAGCGGGGCAGACTATGGCTACACCTTC. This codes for CAWSGADYGYTF.